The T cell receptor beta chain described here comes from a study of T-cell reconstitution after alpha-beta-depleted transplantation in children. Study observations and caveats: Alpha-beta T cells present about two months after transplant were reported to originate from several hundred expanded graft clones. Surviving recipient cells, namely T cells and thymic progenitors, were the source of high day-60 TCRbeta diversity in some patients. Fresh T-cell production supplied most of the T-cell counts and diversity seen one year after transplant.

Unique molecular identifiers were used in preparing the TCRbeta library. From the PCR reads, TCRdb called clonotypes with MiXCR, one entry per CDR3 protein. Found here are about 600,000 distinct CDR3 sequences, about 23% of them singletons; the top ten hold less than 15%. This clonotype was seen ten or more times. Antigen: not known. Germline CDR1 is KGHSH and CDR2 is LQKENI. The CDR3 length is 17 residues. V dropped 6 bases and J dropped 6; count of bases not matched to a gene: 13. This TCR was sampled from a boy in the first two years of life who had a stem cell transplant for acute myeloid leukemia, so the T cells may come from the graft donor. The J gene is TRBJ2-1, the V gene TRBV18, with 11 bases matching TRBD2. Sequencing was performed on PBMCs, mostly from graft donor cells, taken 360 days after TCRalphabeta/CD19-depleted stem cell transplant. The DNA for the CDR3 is TGTGCCAGCTCGCCTCCTAGCGGGGGGCACCTGACCAATGAGCAGTTCTTC. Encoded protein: CASSPPSGGHLTNEQFF.